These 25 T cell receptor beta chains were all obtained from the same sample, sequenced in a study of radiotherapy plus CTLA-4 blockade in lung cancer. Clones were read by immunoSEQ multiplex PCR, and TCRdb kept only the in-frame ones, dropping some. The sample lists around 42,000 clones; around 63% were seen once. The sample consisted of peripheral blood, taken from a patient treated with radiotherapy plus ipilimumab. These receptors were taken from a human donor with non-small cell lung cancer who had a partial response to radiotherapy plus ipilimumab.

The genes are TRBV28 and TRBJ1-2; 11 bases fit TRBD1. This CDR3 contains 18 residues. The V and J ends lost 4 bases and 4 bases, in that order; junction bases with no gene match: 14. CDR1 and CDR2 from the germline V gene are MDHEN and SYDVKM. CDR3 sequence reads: CASSSTTPGQGVFYGYTF. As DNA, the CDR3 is TGTGCCAGCAGTTCCACGACCCCGGGACAGGGGGTATTCTATGGCTACACCTTC.

The CDR3 coding sequence is TGTGCCGGAGTTGGTTTGGGGAGTGGTGAAGCTTTCTTT. Protein: CAGVGLGSGEAFF. The chain links TRBV7-9 to TRBJ1-1, with D unresolved. The V gene's germline CDR1 is SEHNR and CDR2 FQNEAQ (reference sequence). Trimming stripped 11 bases from V and 7 bases from J, with 20 bases between. The CDR3 extends over 13 amino acids.

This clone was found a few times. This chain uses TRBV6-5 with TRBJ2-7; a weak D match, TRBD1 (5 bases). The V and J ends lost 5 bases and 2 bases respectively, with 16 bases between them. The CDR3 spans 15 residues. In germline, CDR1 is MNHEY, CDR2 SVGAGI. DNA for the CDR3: TGTGCCAGCAGTCAGACCGACAGCCTTCCCTACGAGCAGTACTTC. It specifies CASSQTDSLPYEQYF.

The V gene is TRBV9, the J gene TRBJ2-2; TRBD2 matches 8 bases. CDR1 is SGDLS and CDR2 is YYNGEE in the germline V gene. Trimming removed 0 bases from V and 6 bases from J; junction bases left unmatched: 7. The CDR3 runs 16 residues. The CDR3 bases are TGTGCCAGCAGCGTAGCGGGGGGGGGTAACTCCGGGGAGCTGTTTTTT. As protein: CASSVAGGGNSGELFF. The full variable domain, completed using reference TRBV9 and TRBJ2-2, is DSGVTQTPKHLITATGQRVTLRCSPRSGDLSVYWYQQSLDQGLQFLIQYYNGEERAKGNILERFSAQQFPDLHSELNLSSLELGDSALYFCASSVAGGGNSGELFFGEGSRLTVL.

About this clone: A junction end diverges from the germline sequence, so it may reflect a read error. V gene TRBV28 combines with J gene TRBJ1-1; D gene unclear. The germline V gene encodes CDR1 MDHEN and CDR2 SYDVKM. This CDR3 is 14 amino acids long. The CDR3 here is CASSLRATETGAFF. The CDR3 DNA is TGTGCCAGCAGTTTAAGAGCGACGGAGACTGGAGCTTTCTTT.

The chain's CDR3 is CASSLVGANTEAFF. The CDR3 DNA sequence: TGCGCCAGCAGCTTGGTAGGGGCTAACACTGAAGCTTTCTTT. The chain carries TRBV5-1 and TRBJ1-1; a weak D match, TRBD1 (5 bases). Germline V gives CDR1 SGHRS, CDR2 YFSETQ. Deletions cut 0 bases from V and 2 bases from J, with 8 bases between. The length of the CDR3 is 14 residues.

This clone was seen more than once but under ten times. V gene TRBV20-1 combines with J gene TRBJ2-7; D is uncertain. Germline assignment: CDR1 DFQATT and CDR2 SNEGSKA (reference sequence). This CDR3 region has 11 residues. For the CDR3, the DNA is TGCAGCGCACAGAGTTCCTACGAGCAGTACTTC. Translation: CSAQSSYEQYF.

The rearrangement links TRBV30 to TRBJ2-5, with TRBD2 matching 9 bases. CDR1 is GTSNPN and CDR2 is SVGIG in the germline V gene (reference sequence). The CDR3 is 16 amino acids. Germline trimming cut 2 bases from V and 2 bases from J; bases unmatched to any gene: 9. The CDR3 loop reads CAWSRVSGGRQETQYF. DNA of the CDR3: TGTGCCTGGAGTAGGGTGAGCGGGGGGAGACAAGAGACCCAGTACTTC.

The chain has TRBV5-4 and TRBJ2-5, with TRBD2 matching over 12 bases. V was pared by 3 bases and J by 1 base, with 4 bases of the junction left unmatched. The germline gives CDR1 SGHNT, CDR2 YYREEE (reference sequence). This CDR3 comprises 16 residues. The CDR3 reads CASSSTSGGRQETQYF. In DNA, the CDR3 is TGTGCCAGCAGCTCCACTAGCGGGGGGCGCCAAGAGACCCAGTACTTC.

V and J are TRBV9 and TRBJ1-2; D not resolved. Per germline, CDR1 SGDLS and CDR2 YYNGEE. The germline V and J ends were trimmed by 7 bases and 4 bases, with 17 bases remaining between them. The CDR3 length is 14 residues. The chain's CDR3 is CASGLSSTGYGYTF. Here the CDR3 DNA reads TGTGCCAGCGGATTATCCTCGACGGGCTATGGCTACACCTTC.

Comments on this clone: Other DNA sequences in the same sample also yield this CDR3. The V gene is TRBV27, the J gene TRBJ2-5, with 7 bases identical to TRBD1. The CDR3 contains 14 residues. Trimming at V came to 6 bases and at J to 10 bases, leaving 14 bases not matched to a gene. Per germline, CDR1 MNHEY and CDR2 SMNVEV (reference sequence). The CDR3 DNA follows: TGTGCCAGCAGGGCTCTTACAGGGGCAAGAGACCAGTACTTC. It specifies CASRALTGARDQYF.

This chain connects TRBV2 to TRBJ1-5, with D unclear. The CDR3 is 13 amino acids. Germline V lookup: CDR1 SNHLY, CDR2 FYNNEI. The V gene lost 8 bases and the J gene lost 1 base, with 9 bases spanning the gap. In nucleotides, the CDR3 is TGTGCCAGCGGCTGGGAGAGCAATCAGCCCCAGCATTTT. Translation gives CASGWESNQPQHF.

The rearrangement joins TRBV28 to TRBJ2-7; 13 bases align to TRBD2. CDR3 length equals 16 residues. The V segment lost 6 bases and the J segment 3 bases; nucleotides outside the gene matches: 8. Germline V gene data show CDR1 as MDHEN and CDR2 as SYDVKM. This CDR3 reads CASSWGTSGTNYEQYF. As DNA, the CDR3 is TGTGCCAGCAGCTGGGGGACTAGCGGGACCAACTACGAGCAGTACTTC.

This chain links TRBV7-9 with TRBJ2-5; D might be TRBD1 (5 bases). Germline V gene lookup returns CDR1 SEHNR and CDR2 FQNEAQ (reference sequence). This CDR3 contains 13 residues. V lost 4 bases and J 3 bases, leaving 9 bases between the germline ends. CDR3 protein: CASSSPREETQYF. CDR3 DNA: TGTGCCAGCAGCTCCCCCAGGGAAGAGACCCAGTACTTC.

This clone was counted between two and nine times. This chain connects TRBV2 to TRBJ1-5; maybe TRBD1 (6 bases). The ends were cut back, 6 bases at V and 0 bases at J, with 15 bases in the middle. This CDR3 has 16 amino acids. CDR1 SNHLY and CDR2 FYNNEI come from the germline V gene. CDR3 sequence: CASSAETGASNQPQHF. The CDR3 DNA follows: TGTGCCAGCAGCGCAGAGACAGGCGCTAGCAATCAGCCCCAGCATTTT.

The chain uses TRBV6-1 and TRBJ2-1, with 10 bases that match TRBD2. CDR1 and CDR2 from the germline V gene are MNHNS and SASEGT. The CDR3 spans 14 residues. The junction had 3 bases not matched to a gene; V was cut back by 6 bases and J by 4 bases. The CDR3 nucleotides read TGTGCCAGCAGCCTGACTAGCGGGTACAATGAGCAGTTCTTC. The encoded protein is CASSLTSGYNEQFF.

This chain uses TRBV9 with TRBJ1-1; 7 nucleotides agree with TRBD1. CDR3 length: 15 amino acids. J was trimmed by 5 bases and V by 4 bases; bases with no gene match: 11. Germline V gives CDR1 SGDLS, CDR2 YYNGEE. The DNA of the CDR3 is TGTGCCAGCAGCCCCCGGACAGGCCCAGGGACTGAAGCTTTCTTT. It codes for CASSPRTGPGTEAFF.

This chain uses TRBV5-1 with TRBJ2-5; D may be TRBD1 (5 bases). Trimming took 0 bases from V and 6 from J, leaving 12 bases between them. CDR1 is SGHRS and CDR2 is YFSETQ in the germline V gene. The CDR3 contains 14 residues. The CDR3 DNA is TGCGCCAGCAGCTTGGTCCAGGGCAGGAAGACCCAGTACTTC. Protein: CASSLVQGRKTQYF. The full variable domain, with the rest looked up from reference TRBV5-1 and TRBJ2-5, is KAGVTQTPRYLIKTRGQQVTLSCSPISGHRSVSWYQQTPGQGLQFLFEYFSETQRNKGNFPGRFSGRQFSNSRSEMNVSTLELGDSALYLCASSLVQGRKTQYFGPGTRLLVL.

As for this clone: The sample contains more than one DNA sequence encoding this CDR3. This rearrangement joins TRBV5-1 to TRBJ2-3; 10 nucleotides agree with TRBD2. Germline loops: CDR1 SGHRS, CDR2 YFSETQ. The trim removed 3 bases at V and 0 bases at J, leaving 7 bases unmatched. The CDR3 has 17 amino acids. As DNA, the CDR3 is TGCGCCAGCAGCTGGCCTTTAGCGGGAGGTAGCACAGATACGCAGTATTTT. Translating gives CASSWPLAGGSTDTQYF.

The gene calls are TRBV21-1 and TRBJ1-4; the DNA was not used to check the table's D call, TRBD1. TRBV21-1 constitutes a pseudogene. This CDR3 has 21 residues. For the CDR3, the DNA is TGTGCCAGCAGCAAACCGCCGGGACAGGGGGCTTCCTTCCCAGCTAATGAAAAACTGTTTTTT. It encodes CASSKPPGQGASFPANEKLFF.

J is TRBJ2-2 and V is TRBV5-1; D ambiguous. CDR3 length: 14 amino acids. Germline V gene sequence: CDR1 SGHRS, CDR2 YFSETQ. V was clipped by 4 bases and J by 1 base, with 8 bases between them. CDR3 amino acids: CASSAVMNTGELFF. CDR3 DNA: TGCGCCAGCAGCGCAGTAATGAACACCGGGGAGCTGTTTTTT.

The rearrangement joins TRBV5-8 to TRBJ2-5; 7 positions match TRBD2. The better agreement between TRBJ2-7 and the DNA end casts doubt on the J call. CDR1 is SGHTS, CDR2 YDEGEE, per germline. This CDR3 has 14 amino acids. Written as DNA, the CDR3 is TGTGCCAGCAGCTTGGCCATTGTAGCGGGCGAGCAGTACTTC. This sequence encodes CASSLAIVAGEQYF.

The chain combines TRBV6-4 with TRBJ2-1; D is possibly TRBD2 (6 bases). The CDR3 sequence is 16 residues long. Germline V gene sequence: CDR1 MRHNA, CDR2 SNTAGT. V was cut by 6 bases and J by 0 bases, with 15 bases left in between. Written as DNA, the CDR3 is TGTGCCAGCAGACCCCTGGCGGGGAGCTCCTACAATGAGCAGTTCTTC. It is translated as CASRPLAGSSYNEQFF.

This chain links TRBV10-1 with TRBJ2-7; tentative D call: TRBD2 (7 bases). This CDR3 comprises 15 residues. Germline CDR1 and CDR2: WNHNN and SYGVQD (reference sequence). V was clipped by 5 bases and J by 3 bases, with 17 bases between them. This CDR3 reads CASSCRGGEIYEQYF. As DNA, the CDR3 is TGCGCCAGCAGTTGTAGGGGGGGGGAAATCTACGAGCAGTACTTC.

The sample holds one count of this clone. The CDR3 spells CASQEGSRETQYF. CDR3 DNA sequence: TGCGCCAGCCAGGAGGGAAGTCGGGAGACCCAGTACTTC. The chain couples TRBV5-1 to TRBJ2-5, with D possibly TRBD2 on 6 matching bases. V was trimmed by 7 bases and J by 5 bases, leaving 15 bases between them. CDR1 and CDR2 from the germline V gene are SGHRS and YFSETQ. This CDR3 spans 13 amino acids.